This T cell receptor (beta chain) was identified in a study of beta chain features in type 1 diabetes. Findings of the study overall: The naive, central memory and Treg TCRB repertoires of patients appeared to be more similar to one another than those of healthy donors. Moderate yet significant TCRB CDR3 shortening was seen in Type 1 diabetes patients in all four CD4+ subsets.

As concerns this clone: Antigen specificity is unknown.

All of the isolated RNA was reverse transcribed, so expressed TCRB transcripts were sequenced. TCRdb's table, derived via immunoSEQ multiplex PCR, lists solely in-frame clones and lacks some. Among a few hundred thousand clones, 10% to 15% were seen once, and the ten largest hold about 0.01%. The TCR sequence derives from a woman younger than 35 with type 1 diabetes. Sequenced material: naive CD4+ T cells from blood.

CDR3: CASSWGGDEQYF. In DNA, the CDR3 is TGTGCCAGCAGCTGGGGGGGGGACGAGCAGTACTTC. This chain joins TRBV7-9 and TRBJ2-7; 7 bases are shared with TRBD2. CDR1 is SEHNR and CDR2 is FQNEAQ in the germline V gene (reference sequence). Trimming cost V 4 bases and J 5 bases; bases outside gene matches: 2. This CDR3 has 12 amino acids.